One sample yielded the 2 T cell receptor beta chains listed below, sequenced in a study of post-analysis software for immune sequencing data. General study results and limits: Compared with controls, patients had more of 4 or 5 TRBV segments, including TRBV5-6, TRBV5-1 and TRBV20-1.

Included in the TCR beta cDNA libraries were unique molecular identifiers. Each CDR3 protein is one row after TCRdb ran MiXCR on the PCR reads. The table has about 820,000 distinct CDR3 sequences, about 57% seen once; the top ten hold 4.6%. These TCRs are of unknown antigen specificity. Input material: blood. Every receptor here comes from a girl aged 5-17 years with multiple sclerosis.

CDR3 nucleotide sequence: TGCGCCAGCAGCTTGGGGTCTAGCGGGGTCGCTGAGCAGTTCTTC. Amino acids: CASSLGSSGVAEQFF. The chain employs TRBV5-1 and TRBJ2-1; 9 bases are a match to TRBD2. This CDR3 is 15 amino acids long. Germline trimming cut 0 bases from V and 9 bases from J; bases unmatched to any gene: 7. Germline V CDR1 and CDR2: SGHRS, YFSETQ.

V is TRBV6-5 and J is TRBJ1-2, with D maybe TRBD1 (5 bases). The germline CDR1 and CDR2 sequences are MNHEY and SVGAGI. V gave up 0 bases and J gave up 0 bases, with 8 bases separating them. The CDR3 runs 15 residues. CDR3 sequence reads: CASSYSRAPNYGYTF. DNA for the CDR3: TGTGCCAGCAGTTACTCCAGGGCCCCTAACTATGGCTACACCTTC.